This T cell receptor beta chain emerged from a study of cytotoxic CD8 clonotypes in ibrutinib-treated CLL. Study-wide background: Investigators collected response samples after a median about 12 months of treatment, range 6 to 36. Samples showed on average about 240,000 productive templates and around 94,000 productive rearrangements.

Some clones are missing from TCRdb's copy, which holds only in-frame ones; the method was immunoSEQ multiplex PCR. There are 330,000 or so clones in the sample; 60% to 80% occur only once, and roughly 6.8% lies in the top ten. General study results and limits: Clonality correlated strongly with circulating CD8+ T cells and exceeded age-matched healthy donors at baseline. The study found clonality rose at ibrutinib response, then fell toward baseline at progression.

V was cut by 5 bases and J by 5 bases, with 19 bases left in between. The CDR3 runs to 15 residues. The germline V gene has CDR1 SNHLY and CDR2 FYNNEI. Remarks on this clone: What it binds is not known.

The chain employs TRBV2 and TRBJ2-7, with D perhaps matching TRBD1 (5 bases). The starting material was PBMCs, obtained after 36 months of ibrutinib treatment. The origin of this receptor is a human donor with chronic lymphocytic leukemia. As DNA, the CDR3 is TGTGCCAGCAGTAGACAGCCGAAGAGCAGGGACGAGCAGTACTTC. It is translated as CASSRQPKSRDEQYF. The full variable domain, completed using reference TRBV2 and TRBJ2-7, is EPEVTQTPSHQVTQMGQEVILRCVPISNHLYFYWYRQILGQKVEFLVSFYNNEISEKSEIFDDQFSVERPDGSNFTLKIRSTKLEDSAMYFCASSRQPKSRDEQYFGPGTRLTVT.